This TCR beta chain was observed in a study of OX40 agonist ivuxolimab in advanced cancers. Study-level background: Patients undergoing dose escalation presented with hepatocellular carcinoma, melanoma, renal cell or head and neck cancer. Among those treated, three patients had partial responses, one with hepatocellular carcinoma and two with cutaneous melanoma. Whole-study findings and limits: Dose levels from 0.1 to 3.0 mg/kg saw CD4+ and CD8+ blood T cells expand clonally by week 6. Some nonresponders likewise displayed low normalized T-cell clonal expansion.

Measured with immunoSEQ multiplex PCR; TCRdb has only the in-frame clones, and not every one. The sample records about 60,000 clones, about 87% being singletons. To note about this clone: Its matching antigen is unknown.

This CDR3 is built from 13 residues. V lost 5 bases, J lost 5 bases, and 13 bases lay in between. Germline V gives CDR1 MNHEY, CDR2 SMNVEV (reference sequence). The sample consisted of CD4+ or CD8+ T cells sorted from blood, taken in a trial of the OX40 agonist ivuxolimab. The sequence derives from an adult with an advanced solid tumor such as melanoma, head and neck, liver or kidney cancer. This rearrangement joins TRBV27 to TRBJ2-7, with unresolved D. The CDR3 is CASSLSYGNEQYF. The CDR3 coding sequence is TGTGCCAGCAGTCTTTCGTATGGGAACGAGCAGTACTTC.